A selection of T cell receptor beta chains follows, all from one sample in a study of T cell responses to AZD1222 COVID-19 vaccine. Clones were read by immunoSEQ multiplex PCR, and TCRdb kept only the in-frame ones, dropping some. The table lists 70,000 or so clones, 83% of them singletons, with roughly 6% in the top ten. Material: peripheral blood, obtained 28 days after the second AZD1222 dose. The source is an adult who received the AZD1222 COVID-19 vaccine. The CDR3 runs from the conserved cysteine through the conserved F or W. The D gene is left open where the match is weak. The size entry is marked missing in some rows and otherwise reads once, few, many or a size class.

v_call	clone_size	d_call	j_call	cdr3_nt	cdr3_aa
TRBV7-9	.	.	TRBJ2-1	TGTGCCAGCAGCTTGTTGGGCAGAGACTCCTACAATGAGCAGTTCTTC	CASSLLGRDSYNEQFF
TRBV11-2	.	.	TRBJ2-6	TGTGCCAGCAGCTTGTTCCCTTTGGGATCCGGGGCCAACGTCCTGACTTTC	CASSLFPLGSGANVLTF
TRBV27	.	TRBD1	TRBJ1-1	TGTGCCAGCAGTTTGACAGGGGGTGAAGCTTTCTTT	CASSLTGGEAFF
TRBV7-9	.	.	TRBJ1-5	TGTGCCAGCAGCTTAAACCGAGTAAGCCCCCAGCATTTT	CASSLNRVSPQHF
TRBV7-7	.	TRBD2	TRBJ2-1	TGTGCCAGCAGCCCCTTACTAGCGGGGGGGTTATACTACAATGAGCAGTTCTTC	CASSPLLAGGLYYNEQFF
TRBV27	.	.	TRBJ1-5	TGTGCCAGCTCCGGGCAGGGGAGTGTGCAGCCCCAGCATTTT	CASSGQGSVQPQHF
TRBV19	.	.	TRBJ1-2	TGTGCCAGTAATCTTCCCAACCCCACGTACACCTTC	CASNLPNPTYTF
TRBV27	.	.	TRBJ1-4	TGTGCCAGCAGTTTACTTCAGGGAGGGGAAAAACTGTTTTTT	CASSLLQGGEKLFF
TRBV4-3	.	.	TRBJ1-4	TGCGCCAGCAGCCAAGATAAGGCAGGGGCGAGGATAGCTAATGAAAAACTGTTTTTT	CASSQDKAGARIANEKLFF
TRBV13	.	TRBD2	TRBJ2-3	TGTGCCAGCAGCGCAACTAGCGGGGGGGAGCCAGATACGCAGTATTTT	CASSATSGGEPDTQYF
TRBV5-6	once	TRBD1	TRBJ1-2	TGTGCCAGCAGCTTTGACGACAGGGTCTTGGTCTATGGCTACACCTTC	CASSFDDRVLVYGYTF
TRBV5-1	few	.	TRBJ2-3	TGCGCCAGCAGAGAAGGGCAGGGCGAAGATACGCAGTATTTT	CASREGQGEDTQYF
TRBV4-2	once	TRBD1	TRBJ1-1	TGTGCCAGCAGCCGAGAGACAGGGGAGCCCACTGAAGCTTTCTTT	CASSRETGEPTEAFF
TRBV19	.	.	TRBJ2-3	TGTGCCAGTAGTCCCAGGGGACGCACAGATACGCAGTATTTT	CASSPRGRTDTQYF
TRBV7-8	.	.	TRBJ1-5	TGTGCCAGCAGCCCCGACAGGTCATCAAATAGCAATCAGCCCCAGCATTTT	CASSPDRSSNSNQPQHF
TRBV24-1	.	.	TRBJ1-2	TGTGCCACCAGTGAGGGCAGAAATGGCTACACCTTC	CATSEGRNGYTF
TRBV18	once	.	TRBJ2-6	TGTGCCAGCTCACCCAGGGCACCGCAACGTGTCCTGACTTTC	CASSPRAPQRVLTF
TRBV7-2	.	TRBD1	TRBJ2-5	TGTGCCAGCAGCTTAGTAGGGACAGTTTTCCAAGAGACCCAGTACTTC	CASSLVGTVFQETQYF
TRBV30	.	.	TRBJ1-3	TGTGCCTGGGACCGTGGGGGAACGGGAAACACCATATATTTT	CAWDRGGTGNTIYF
TRBV7-9	.	.	TRBJ1-6	TGTGCCAGCAGCTTAAGCACCGATTATAATTCACCCCTCCACTTT	CASSLSTDYNSPLHF
TRBV28	once	.	TRBJ1-1	TGTGCCAGCCTGTCAACGGGCAGAGGGAACACTGAAGCTTTCTTT	CASLSTGRGNTEAFF
TRBV12-3/TRBV12-4	.	TRBD2	TRBJ2-1	TGTGCCAGCAGGTCTAGCGGGGGCCCGATCTTC	CASRSSGGPIF
TRBV27	.	TRBD1	TRBJ1-2	TGTGCCAGCAGTTCTCTAGGGACAGGGAACTATGGCTACACCTTC	CASSSLGTGNYGYTF
TRBV7-8	.	TRBD1	TRBJ2-5	TGTGCCAGCAGTCGGGACAGCCAAGAGACCCAGTACTTC	CASSRDSQETQYF
TRBV20-1	.	.	TRBJ1-1	TGCAGTGCTAGTGGCAGGGCCAGGGCTGAAGCTTTCTTT	CSASGRARAEAFF
TRBV6-2/TRBV6-3	.	TRBD1	TRBJ2-3	TGTGCCAGCAGTCGCAACACAGGGGACACAGATACGCAGTATTTT	CASSRNTGDTDTQYF